A single sample is the source of the 8 T cell receptor beta chains below, sequenced in a study of cytomegalovirus exposure and HLA in healthy donors. Use of 60 Vbeta and 13 Jbeta primers characterized the PCR. Generated by immunoSEQ multiplex PCR, the TCRdb table keeps only in-frame clones and is missing some. The sample contains roughly 200,000 clones, roughly 80% of which appear only once. The sequencing sample was made of PBMCs. The receptors here all came from a middle-aged man in good health and CMV-seronegative.

The V gene is TRBV27, the J gene TRBJ2-2, with a possible D match to TRBD2 (8 bases). The V gene's germline CDR1 is MNHEY and CDR2 SMNVEV (reference sequence). The V end was cut by 8 bases, the J end by 4 bases, with 26 bases between. The CDR3 has 18 amino acids. CDR3 residues: CASSTLTGGGAGTGELFF. The CDR3 bases are TGTGCCAGCTCCACACTAACGGGAGGGGGCGCCGGCACCGGGGAGCTGTTTTTT.

This chain joins TRBV5-1 and TRBJ1-2; TRBD1 is a possible D gene (6 bases). Germline CDR1 reads SGHRS; CDR2 reads YFSETQ. V was clipped by 4 bases and J by 8 bases, with 18 bases between them. This CDR3 is built from 14 residues. In DNA, the CDR3 is TGCGCCAGCAGCCGAACAGGGCCGGAGAACGGCTACACCTTC. This sequence encodes CASSRTGPENGYTF.

This clone showed up just a few times. The V and J genes are TRBV4-3 and TRBJ1-4, with 7 bases lining up with TRBD1. The CDR3 covers 16 residues. Germline V gene data show CDR1 as LGHNA and CDR2 as YSLEER. V lost 0 bases, J lost 4 bases, and 5 bases stayed unmatched. The CDR3 region has the DNA TGCGCCAGCAGCCAAGATCTGGGACAGAGTAATGAAAAACTGTTTTTT. This sequence encodes CASSQDLGQSNEKLFF.

With regard to this clone: Sequence at one end of the junction differs from germline and may be a read error. The rearrangement links TRBV20-1 to TRBJ1-1; 7 bases map to TRBD1. The CDR3 is 11 amino acids. Germline V gives CDR1 DFQATT, CDR2 SNEGSKA (reference sequence). CDR3 nucleotides: TGCAGTGCTAGGGTAGGGACAGCCCGTATCTTT. Translating gives CSARVGTARIF.

CDR3 DNA: TGTGCCACCAGACTGTTAGGCTATGGCTACACCTTC. Its translation: CATRLLGYGYTF. The chain joins TRBV19 to TRBJ1-2, with D unclear. V was clipped by 10 bases and J by 4 bases, with 13 bases between them. CDR1 is LNHDA, CDR2 SQIVND, per germline (reference sequence). CDR3 length equals 12 residues.

The chain carries TRBV7-8 and TRBJ1-1, with D possibly matching TRBD1 (5 bases). V was clipped by 2 bases and J by 9 bases, with 19 bases between them. The germline V gene has CDR1 SGHVS and CDR2 FQNEAQ. The CDR3 runs 15 residues. CDR3 loop: CASSLMGLPTIQAFF. The CDR3 coding sequence is TGTGCCAGCAGCTTAATGGGACTTCCAACAATTCAAGCTTTCTTT.

The gene calls are TRBV12-5 and TRBJ1-2; D is ambiguous. In germline, CDR1 is LGHNT, CDR2 FRNRAP. The CDR3 runs 12 residues. V was clipped by 8 bases and J by 4 bases, with 11 bases between them. The CDR3 reads CASSQASYGYTF. CDR3 coding DNA: TGTGCTAGTAGTCAGGCAAGCTATGGCTACACCTTC.

The genes are TRBV9 and TRBJ2-1, with 10 positions matching TRBD2. Germline V gives CDR1 SGDLS, CDR2 YYNGEE. The CDR3 consists of 15 residues. J gave up 3 bases and V 4 bases, and 4 bases lay outside the gene matches. CDR3 bases: TGTGCCAGCAGCACCCAGCGGGGGGGCTACAATGAGCAGTTCTTC. Residues: CASSTQRGGYNEQFF.